This TCR beta chain was sequenced during a study of shared clonotypes between healthy human individuals. About the research overall: Donors had three CD4 naive, three CD4 memory, two CD8 naive and one CD8 memory plate apiece.

Trimming took 5 bases from V and 4 from J, leaving 5 bases between them. There are 11 residues in the CDR3. Germline CDR1 and CDR2: LGHNA and YNFKEQ. The method was immunoSEQ multiplex PCR; TCRdb's version includes in-frame clones alone and lacks a portion of them. This sample has more than 400,000 clones, with 96% found just once. The V and J genes are TRBV4-2 and TRBJ1-2; D ambiguous. The sequence came from a woman between 25 and 40 years old in good health. The sample taken for sequencing was naive CD4+ T cells sorted from blood. Subset specified: CD45RA+ positively selected. CDR3 amino acids: CASSTSYGYTF. In DNA form, the CDR3 reads TGTGCCAGCAGCACCTCCTATGGCTACACCTTC.